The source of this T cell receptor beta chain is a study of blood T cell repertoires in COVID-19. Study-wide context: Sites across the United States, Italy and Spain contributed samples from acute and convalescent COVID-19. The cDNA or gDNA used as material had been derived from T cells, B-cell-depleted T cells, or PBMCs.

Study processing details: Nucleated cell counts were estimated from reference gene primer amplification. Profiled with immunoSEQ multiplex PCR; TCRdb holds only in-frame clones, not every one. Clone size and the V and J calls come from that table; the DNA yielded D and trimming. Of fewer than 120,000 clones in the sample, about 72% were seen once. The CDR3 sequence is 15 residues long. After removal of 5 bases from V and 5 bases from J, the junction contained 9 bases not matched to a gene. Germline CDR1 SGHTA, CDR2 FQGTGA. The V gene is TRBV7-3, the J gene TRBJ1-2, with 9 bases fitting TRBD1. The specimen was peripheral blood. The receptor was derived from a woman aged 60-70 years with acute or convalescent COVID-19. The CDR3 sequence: CASSLGQGSKYGYTF. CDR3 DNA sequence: TGTGCCAGCAGCCTTGGACAGGGGAGTAAATATGGCTACACCTTC. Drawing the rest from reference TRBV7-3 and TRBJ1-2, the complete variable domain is GAGVSQTPSNKVTEKGKYVELRCDPISGHTALYWYRQSLGQGPEFLIYFQGTGAADDSGLPNDRFFAVRPEGSVSTLKIQRTERGDSAVYLCASSLGQGSKYGYTFGSGTRLTVV.